One sample yielded the 2 T cell receptor beta chains listed below, sequenced in a study of shared clonotypes between healthy human individuals. The assay was immunoSEQ multiplex PCR, and TCRdb's table has in-frame clones only and misses some. The sample has over a million clones, 75% to 85% seen once; the top ten hold around 0.61%. The sequenced sample consisted of memory CD4+ T cells from PBMCs. Subset of the sample: CD45RA-negative fraction. These receptor sequences come from a man aged 18 to 35 in good health. Some clones in this sample may be carry-over from other donors' samples.

J is TRBJ2-3 and V is TRBV28; maybe TRBD2 (5 bases). Germline lookup yields CDR1 MDHEN and CDR2 SYDVKM. V lost 6 bases, J lost 5 bases, and 12 bases lay in between. This CDR3 is built from 13 residues. In nucleotides, the CDR3 is TGTGCCAGCAGGGACTTGTGGAGAGATACGCAGTATTTT. Residues: CASRDLWRDTQYF.

CDR3 protein: CASSLGGSSTQYF. The CDR3 nucleotides read TGTGCCAGCAGTTTGGGGGGGTCCTCGACCCAGTACTTC. This sequence joins TRBV28 and TRBJ2-5; 7 nucleotides agree with TRBD2. This CDR3 comprises 13 residues. Germline V gene sequence: CDR1 MDHEN, CDR2 SYDVKM. J lost 7 bases, V lost 3 bases, and 5 bases had no gene match.